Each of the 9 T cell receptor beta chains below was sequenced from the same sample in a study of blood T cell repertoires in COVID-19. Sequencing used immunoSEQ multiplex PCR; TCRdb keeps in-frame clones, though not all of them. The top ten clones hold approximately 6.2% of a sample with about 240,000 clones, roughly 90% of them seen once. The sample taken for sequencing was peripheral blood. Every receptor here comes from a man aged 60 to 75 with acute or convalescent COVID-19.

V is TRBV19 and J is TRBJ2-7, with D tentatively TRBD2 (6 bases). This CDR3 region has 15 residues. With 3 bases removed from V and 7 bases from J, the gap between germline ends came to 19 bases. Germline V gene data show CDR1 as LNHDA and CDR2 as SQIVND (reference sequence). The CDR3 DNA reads TGTGCCAGTAGTATTAGGGGCGGAGGGACCAGTGAGCAGTACTTC. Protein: CASSIRGGGTSEQYF.

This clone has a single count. In DNA form, the CDR3 reads TGTGCCAGCAGCTTAGGACAGGGGGGTTACCGCTATGGCTACACCTTC. Translating it yields CASSLGQGGYRYGYTF. The gene calls are TRBV13 and TRBJ1-2, with 8 bases that match TRBD1. The germline CDR1 and CDR2 sequences are PRHDT and FYEKMQ (reference sequence). This CDR3 has 16 residues. V lost 0 bases and J lost 4; bases outside the gene matches: 7.

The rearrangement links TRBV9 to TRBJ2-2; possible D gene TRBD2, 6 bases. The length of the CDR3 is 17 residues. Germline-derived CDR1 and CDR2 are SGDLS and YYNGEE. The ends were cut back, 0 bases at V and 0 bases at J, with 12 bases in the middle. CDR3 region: CASSVAGLITNTGELFF. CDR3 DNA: TGTGCCAGCAGCGTAGCGGGACTGATTACGAACACCGGGGAGCTGTTTTTT.

The CDR3 loop is CAMRLQDRVNQPQHF. The CDR3, as DNA: TGTGCCATGAGGTTGCAGGACAGGGTCAATCAGCCCCAGCATTTT. V and J are TRBV30 and TRBJ1-5; 8 bases align to TRBD1. The CDR3 length is 15 residues. Trimming took 8 bases from V and 3 from J; bases not matched to a gene: 12. Per germline, CDR1 GTSNPN and CDR2 SVGIG (reference sequence).

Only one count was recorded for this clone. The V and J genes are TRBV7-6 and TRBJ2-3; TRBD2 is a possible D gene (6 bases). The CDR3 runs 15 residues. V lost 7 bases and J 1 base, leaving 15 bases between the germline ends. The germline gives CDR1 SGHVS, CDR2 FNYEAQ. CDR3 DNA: TGTGCCAGCACCCGCGGAGGGCCCGGCACAGATACGCAGTATTTT. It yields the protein CASTRGGPGTDTQYF.

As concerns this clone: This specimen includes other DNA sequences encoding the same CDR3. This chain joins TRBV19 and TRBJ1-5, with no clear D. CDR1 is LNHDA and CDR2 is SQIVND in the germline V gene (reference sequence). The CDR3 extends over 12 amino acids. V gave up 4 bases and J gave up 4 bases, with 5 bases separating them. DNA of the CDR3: TGTGCCAGTAGTAGTCGGAATCAGCCCCAGCATTTT. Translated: CASSSRNQPQHF.

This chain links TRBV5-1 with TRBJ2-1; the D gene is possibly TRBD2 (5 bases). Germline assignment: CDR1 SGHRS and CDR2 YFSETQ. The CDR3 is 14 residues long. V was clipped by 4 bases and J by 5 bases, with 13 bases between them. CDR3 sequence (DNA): TGCGCCAGCAGCCGCTGGACTGGGGACAATGAGCAGTTCTTC. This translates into CASSRWTGDNEQFF.

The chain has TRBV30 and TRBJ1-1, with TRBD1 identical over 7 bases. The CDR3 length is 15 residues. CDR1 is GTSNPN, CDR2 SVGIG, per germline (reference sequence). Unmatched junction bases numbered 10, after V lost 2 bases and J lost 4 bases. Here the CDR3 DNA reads TGTGCCTGGAGTTCCGGACAGGCGGTCGGCACTGAAGCTTTCTTT. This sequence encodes CAWSSGQAVGTEAFF.

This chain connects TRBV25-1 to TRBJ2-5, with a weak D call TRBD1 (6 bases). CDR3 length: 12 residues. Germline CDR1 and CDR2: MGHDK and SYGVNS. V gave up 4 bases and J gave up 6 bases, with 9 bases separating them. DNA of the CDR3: TGTGCCAGCAGTGTGCAGGGGCAGACCCAGTACTTC. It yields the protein CASSVQGQTQYF.